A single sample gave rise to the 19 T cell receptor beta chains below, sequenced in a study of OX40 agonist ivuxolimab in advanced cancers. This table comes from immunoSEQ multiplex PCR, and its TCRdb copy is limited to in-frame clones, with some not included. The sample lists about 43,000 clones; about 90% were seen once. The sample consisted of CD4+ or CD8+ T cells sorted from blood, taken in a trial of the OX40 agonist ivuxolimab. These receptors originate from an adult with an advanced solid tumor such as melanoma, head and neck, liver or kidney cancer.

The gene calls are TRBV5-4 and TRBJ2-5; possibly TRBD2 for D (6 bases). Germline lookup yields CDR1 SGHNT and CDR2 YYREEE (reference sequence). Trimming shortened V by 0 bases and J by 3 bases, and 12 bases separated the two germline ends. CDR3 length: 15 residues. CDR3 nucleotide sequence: TGTGCCAGCAGCTTGGGACCATCTAGCGAAGAGACCCAGTACTTC. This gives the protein CASSLGPSSEETQYF.

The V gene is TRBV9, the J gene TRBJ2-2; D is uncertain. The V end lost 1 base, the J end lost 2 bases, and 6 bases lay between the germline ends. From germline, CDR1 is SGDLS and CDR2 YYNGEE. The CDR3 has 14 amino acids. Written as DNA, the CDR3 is TGTGCCAGCAGCGTACACTCTAACACCGGGGAGCTGTTTTTT. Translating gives CASSVHSNTGELFF.

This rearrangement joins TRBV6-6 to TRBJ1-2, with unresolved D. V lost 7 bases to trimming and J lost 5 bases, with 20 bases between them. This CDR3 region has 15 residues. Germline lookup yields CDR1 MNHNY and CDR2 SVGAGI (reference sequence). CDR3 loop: CASTPHETSGYGYTF. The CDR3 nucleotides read TGTGCCAGCACCCCCCATGAGACCTCGGGGTATGGCTACACCTTC.

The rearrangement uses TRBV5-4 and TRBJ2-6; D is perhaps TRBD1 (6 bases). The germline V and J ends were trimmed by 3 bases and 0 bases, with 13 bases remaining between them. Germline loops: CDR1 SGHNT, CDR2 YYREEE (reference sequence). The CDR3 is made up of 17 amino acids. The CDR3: CASSSGGRVSGANVLTF. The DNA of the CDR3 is TGTGCCAGCAGCTCTGGGGGCAGAGTCTCTGGGGCCAACGTCCTGACTTTC.

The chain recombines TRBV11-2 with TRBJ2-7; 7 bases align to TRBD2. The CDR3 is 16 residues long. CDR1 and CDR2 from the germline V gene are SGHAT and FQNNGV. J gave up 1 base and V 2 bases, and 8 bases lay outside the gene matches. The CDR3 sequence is CASSLLRGRGSYEQYF. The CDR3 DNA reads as TGTGCCAGCAGCTTACTCCGCGGGAGAGGGTCCTACGAGCAGTACTTC.

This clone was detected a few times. CDR3 nucleotides: TGTGCCAGCAGCTTAGACCCCACGGAGAAGACCCAGTACTTC. Amino acid sequence: CASSLDPTEKTQYF. This chain joins TRBV11-3 and TRBJ2-5; D is unclear. The CDR3 totals 14 residues. Germline values: CDR1 SGHNT, CDR2 YENEEA. V gave up 0 bases and J gave up 6 bases, with 11 bases separating them.

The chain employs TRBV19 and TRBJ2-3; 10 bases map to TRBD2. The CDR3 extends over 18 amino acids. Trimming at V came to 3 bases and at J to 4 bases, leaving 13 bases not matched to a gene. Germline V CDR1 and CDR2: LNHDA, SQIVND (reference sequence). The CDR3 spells CASSIRTSGLTWADTQYF. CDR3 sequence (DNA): TGTGCCAGTAGTATTCGGACTAGCGGACTAACTTGGGCAGATACGCAGTATTTT.

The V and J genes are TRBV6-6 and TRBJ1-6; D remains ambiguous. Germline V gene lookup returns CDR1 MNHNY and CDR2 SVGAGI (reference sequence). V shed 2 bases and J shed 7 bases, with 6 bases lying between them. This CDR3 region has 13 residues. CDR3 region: CASSYIGNSPLHF. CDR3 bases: TGTGCCAGCAGTTACATCGGGAATTCACCCCTCCACTTT.

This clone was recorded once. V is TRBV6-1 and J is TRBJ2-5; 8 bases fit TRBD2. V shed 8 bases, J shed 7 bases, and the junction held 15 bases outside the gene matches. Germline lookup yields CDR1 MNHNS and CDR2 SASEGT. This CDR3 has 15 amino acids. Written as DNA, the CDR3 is TGTGCCAGCCAAATTAGCCGGGGGGGCCTAGGGACCCAGTACTTC. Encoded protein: CASQISRGGLGTQYF.

CDR3: CASSQTGQGFNGYTF. In DNA form, the CDR3 reads TGTGCCAGCAGTCAGACCGGCCAGGGGTTTAATGGCTACACCTTC. V and J are TRBV6-5 and TRBJ1-2; TRBD1 might be the D (6 bases). V was pared by 5 bases and J by 6 bases, with 19 bases between. Germline lookup yields CDR1 MNHEY and CDR2 SVGAGI. CDR3 length: 15 amino acids.

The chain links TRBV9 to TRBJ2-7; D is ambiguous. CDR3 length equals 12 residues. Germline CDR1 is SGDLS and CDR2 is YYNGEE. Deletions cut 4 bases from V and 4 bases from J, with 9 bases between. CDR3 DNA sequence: TGTGCCAGCAGCAAAAATAGATACGAGCAGTACTTC. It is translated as CASSKNRYEQYF.

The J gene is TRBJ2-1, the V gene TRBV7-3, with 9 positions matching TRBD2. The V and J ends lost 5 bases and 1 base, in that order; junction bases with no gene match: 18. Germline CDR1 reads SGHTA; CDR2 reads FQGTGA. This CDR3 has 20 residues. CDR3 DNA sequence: TGTGCCAGCAGCCCCTCGGCGGGAGGGATCCTGGCTGGGTCCTACAATGAGCAGTTCTTC. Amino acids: CASSPSAGGILAGSYNEQFF.

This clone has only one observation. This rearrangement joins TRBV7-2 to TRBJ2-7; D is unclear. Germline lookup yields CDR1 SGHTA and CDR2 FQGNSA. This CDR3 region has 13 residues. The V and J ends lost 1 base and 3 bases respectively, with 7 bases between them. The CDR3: CASSLGLNYEQYF. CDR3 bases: TGTGCCAGCAGCTTAGGACTTAACTACGAGCAGTACTTC.

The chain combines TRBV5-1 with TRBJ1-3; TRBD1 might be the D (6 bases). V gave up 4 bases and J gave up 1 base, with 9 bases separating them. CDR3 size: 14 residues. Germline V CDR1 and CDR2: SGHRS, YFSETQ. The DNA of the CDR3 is TGCGCCAGCAGCCGAGACAGGTCTGGAAACACCATATATTTT. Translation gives CASSRDRSGNTIYF.

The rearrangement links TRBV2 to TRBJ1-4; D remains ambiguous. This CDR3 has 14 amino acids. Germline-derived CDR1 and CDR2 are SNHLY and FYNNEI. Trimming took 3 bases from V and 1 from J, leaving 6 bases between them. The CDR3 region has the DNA TGTGCCAGCAGTGATCAGCGAACTAATGAAAAACTGTTTTTT. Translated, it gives CASSDQRTNEKLFF.

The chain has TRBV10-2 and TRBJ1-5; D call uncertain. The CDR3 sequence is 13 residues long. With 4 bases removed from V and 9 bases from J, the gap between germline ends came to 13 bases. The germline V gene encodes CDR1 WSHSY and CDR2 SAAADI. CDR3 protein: CASSGPASGPQHF. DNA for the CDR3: TGCGCCAGCAGTGGGCCCGCCTCGGGGCCCCAGCATTTT.

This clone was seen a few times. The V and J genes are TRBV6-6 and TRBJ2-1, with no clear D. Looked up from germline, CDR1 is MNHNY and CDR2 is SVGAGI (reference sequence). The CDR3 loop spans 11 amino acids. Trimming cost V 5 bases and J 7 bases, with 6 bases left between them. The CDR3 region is CASSELNEQFF. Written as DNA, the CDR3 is TGTGCCAGCAGTGAATTAAATGAGCAGTTCTTC.

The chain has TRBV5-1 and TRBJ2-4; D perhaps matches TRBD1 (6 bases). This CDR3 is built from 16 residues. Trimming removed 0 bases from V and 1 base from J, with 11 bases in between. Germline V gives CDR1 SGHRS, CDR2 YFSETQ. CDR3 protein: CASSLDGGGAKNIQYF. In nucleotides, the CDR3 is TGCGCCAGCAGCTTGGATGGGGGCGGGGCCAAAAACATTCAGTACTTC.

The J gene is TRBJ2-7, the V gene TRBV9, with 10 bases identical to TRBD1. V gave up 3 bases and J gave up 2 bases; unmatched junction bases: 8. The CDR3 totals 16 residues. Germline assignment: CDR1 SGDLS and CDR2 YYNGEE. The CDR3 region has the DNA TGTGCCAGCAGCGCGCAGGGGGGGACAGGGGCCTACGAGCAGTACTTC. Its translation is CASSAQGGTGAYEQYF.